This entry lists 17 T cell receptor beta chains sequenced from one sample in a study of blood T cell repertoires in COVID-19. Data came from immunoSEQ multiplex PCR; TCRdb stores just in-frame clones and leaves some out. The table includes tens of thousands of clones, about 87% detected once. Sequencing input: peripheral blood. The receptors stem from an elderly man with acute or convalescent COVID-19.

CDR3 DNA: TGTGCCAGCAGACAAAGGGCTCGGGCAGGGGAAAAACTGTTTTTT. Translation: CASRQRARAGEKLFF. The chain has TRBV7-2 and TRBJ1-4, with a weak D call TRBD1 (5 bases). This CDR3 spans 15 amino acids. Germline V lookup: CDR1 SGHTA, CDR2 FQGNSA. Between the trimmed V and J ends, which lost 6 bases and 8 bases, there was a span of 19 bases.

J is TRBJ1-4 and V is TRBV5-5; perhaps TRBD1 as D (6 bases). In germline, CDR1 is SGHKS, CDR2 YYEKEE (reference sequence). V lost 2 bases, J lost 0 bases, and 14 bases lay in between. CDR3 length equals 17 residues. CDR3 bases: TGTGCCAGCAGCTTCCACAGGGTCGAGGCAACTAATGAAAAACTGTTTTTT. It is translated as CASSFHRVEATNEKLFF.

The rearrangement joins TRBV4-1 to TRBJ2-2; 10 nucleotides align to TRBD2. CDR1 is MGHRA and CDR2 is YSYEKL in the germline V gene. The CDR3 spans 16 residues. J lost 1 base, V lost 4 bases, and 3 bases had no gene match. As DNA, the CDR3 is TGCGCCAGCAGCCGAGGACTAGCGGAGAACACCGGGGAGCTGTTTTTT. Translation gives CASSRGLAENTGELFF.

The gene calls are TRBV4-3 and TRBJ2-2; maybe TRBD2 (6 bases). Germline CDR1 reads LGHNA; CDR2 reads YSLEER. The V end lost 1 base, the J end lost 3 bases, and 9 bases lay between the germline ends. The CDR3 runs 15 residues. The DNA of the CDR3 is TGCGCCAGCAGCCAAGTCGGGAGCTACACCGGGGAGCTGTTTTTT. Encoded protein: CASSQVGSYTGELFF.

This chain connects TRBV18 to TRBJ2-7; 11 positions match TRBD1. Germline V gene sequence: CDR1 KGHSH, CDR2 LQKENI. The CDR3 loop spans 13 amino acids. Germline trimming cut 6 bases from V and 4 bases from J; bases unmatched to any gene: 2. The CDR3 here is CASSGQGGYEQYF. In DNA, the CDR3 is TGTGCCAGCTCGGGACAGGGGGGTTACGAGCAGTACTTC.

This rearrangement joins TRBV11-2 to TRBJ2-2, with 8 positions matching TRBD2. There are 16 residues in the CDR3. J lost 3 bases, V lost 0 bases, and 3 bases had no gene match. Germline CDR1 is SGHAT and CDR2 is FQNNGV. CDR3 amino acids: CASSLDSGRYTGELFF. The CDR3 DNA follows: TGTGCCAGCAGCTTAGACAGCGGGAGATACACCGGGGAGCTGTTTTTT.

The V call is TRBV11-2, the J call TRBJ2-7; 9 bases map to TRBD1. This CDR3 region has 15 residues. Losses at the gene ends were 5 bases for V and 9 bases for J; bases not matched to a gene: 14. Germline assignment: CDR1 SGHAT and CDR2 FQNNGV. The CDR3 is CASSPGTGKAGMQYF. CDR3 nucleotide sequence: TGTGCCAGCAGCCCCGGGACAGGGAAGGCCGGGATGCAGTACTTC.

This clone was counted a single time. The chain uses TRBV2 and TRBJ1-2, with D uncertain. V was trimmed by 4 bases and J by 0 bases, leaving 3 bases between them. CDR3 length equals 12 residues. Germline assignment: CDR1 SNHLY and CDR2 FYNNEI. In DNA form, the CDR3 reads TGTGCCAGCAGTGCGGCTAACTATGGCTACACCTTC. This encodes CASSAANYGYTF.

For the CDR3, the DNA is TGTGCCAGTAGTACCGGAACGGGTAATTCACCCCTCCACTTT. It codes for CASSTGTGNSPLHF. The chain has TRBV19 and TRBJ1-6; no clear D. V was trimmed by 4 bases and J by 6 bases, leaving 10 bases between them. The germline V gene encodes CDR1 LNHDA and CDR2 SQIVND (reference sequence). The CDR3 length is 14 residues.

The V gene is TRBV5-1, the J gene TRBJ2-6; 7 nucleotides match TRBD2. The ends lost 6 bases at V and 4 bases at J; junction bases unmatched: 7. The CDR3 sequence is 15 residues long. Looked up from germline, CDR1 is SGHRS and CDR2 is YFSETQ. CDR3 sequence: CASTRGDTGANVLTF. In nucleotides, the CDR3 is TGCGCCAGCACCCGGGGGGATACAGGGGCCAACGTCCTGACTTTC.

In this sample, this clone turned up once. The gene calls are TRBV7-9 and TRBJ1-5; perhaps TRBD1 as D (5 bases). Per germline, CDR1 SEHNR and CDR2 FQNEAQ (reference sequence). The V gene lost 5 bases and the J gene lost 1 base, with 12 bases spanning the gap. The CDR3 consists of 15 residues. The CDR3 here is CASSPGEGSNQPQHF. The CDR3 DNA reads TGTGCCAGCAGCCCCGGGGAGGGGAGCAATCAGCCCCAGCATTTT. Looking up the rest from reference TRBV7-9 and TRBJ1-5 gives the full variable domain: DTGVSQNPRHKITKRGQNVTFRCDPISEHNRLYWYRQTLGQGPEFLTYFQNEAQLEKSRLLSDRFSAERPKGSFSTLEIQRTEQGDSAMYLCASSPGEGSNQPQHFGDGTRLSIL.

The rearrangement joins TRBV6-4 to TRBJ2-2, with a weak D call TRBD1 (5 bases). V was trimmed by 2 bases and J by 8 bases, leaving 9 bases between them. Per the germline V gene, CDR1 is MRHNA and CDR2 is SNTAGT. The CDR3 contains 13 residues. The CDR3 here is CASSDDRQGELFF. The DNA for the CDR3 is TGTGCCAGCAGTGACGACCGACAGGGGGAGCTGTTTTTT.

V usage is TRBV19 and J usage is TRBJ2-5, with 12 bases lining up with TRBD2. The CDR3 has 16 amino acids. Losses at the gene ends were 5 bases for V and 0 bases for J; bases not matched to a gene: 4. The germline V gene has CDR1 LNHDA and CDR2 SQIVND (reference sequence). CDR3 DNA: TGTGCCAGTAGTCAAAGGACTAGCGGGAACCAAGAGACCCAGTACTTC. Amino acid sequence: CASSQRTSGNQETQYF.

This clone was picked up a small number of times. V gene TRBV29-1 combines with J gene TRBJ1-2; 10 bases agree with TRBD1. This CDR3 is built from 15 residues. Germline-derived CDR1 and CDR2 are SQVTM and ANQGSEA. The V gene end was trimmed by 6 bases and the J gene end by 8 bases; junction bases not matched to a gene: 15. The CDR3 DNA sequence: TGCAGCGTCGTCGAGGGACAGGGGACGGATGGCGGCTACACCTTC. Translated: CSVVEGQGTDGGYTF.

The chain has TRBV27 and TRBJ1-5; 10 nucleotides line up with TRBD1. The germline V gene encodes CDR1 MNHEY and CDR2 SMNVEV (reference sequence). The V gene end was trimmed by 6 bases and the J gene end by 5 bases; junction bases not matched to a gene: 1. The CDR3 runs 13 residues. CDR3 sequence (DNA): TGTGCCAGCAGGGACAGGGGGGATCAGCCCCAGCATTTT. This translates into CASRDRGDQPQHF.

This CDR3 reads CSASSGGAYEQYF. The CDR3 nucleotides read TGCAGTGCTAGTAGCGGGGGGGCCTACGAGCAGTACTTC. The chain is built from TRBV20-1 and TRBJ2-7; 11 positions match TRBD2. The germline V gene encodes CDR1 DFQATT and CDR2 SNEGSKA (reference sequence). The CDR3 contains 13 residues. The V gene end was trimmed by 3 bases and the J gene end by 2 bases; junction bases not matched to a gene: 0.

The chain carries TRBV28 and TRBJ1-6; D is unclear. V shed 5 bases and J shed 8 bases, with 10 bases lying between them. Germline CDR1 is MDHEN and CDR2 is SYDVKM. This CDR3 comprises 13 residues. CDR3 coding DNA: TGTGCCAGCAGTGGCAGGTCTGATTCACCCCTCCACTTT. Translating gives CASSGRSDSPLHF.